This paragraph reports one TCR beta chain. The antigen remains unidentified. These data come from a study of identical twins. Each CDR3 protein gets one entry after TCRdb re-called the 5' RACE reads with MiXCR. The sample lists about 20,000 distinct CDR3 sequences; 55% to 75% were seen once. Study-level points and caveats: Cross-sectional statistical analysis, not tracking of the same donors, underpinned the conclusions.

The sequence came from a woman aged 18-35 years in good health. This table probably holds off-target reads from a library built for another chain. Sequences were obtained from memory (CD45RO+) T cells sorted from blood.

The CDR3 region has the DNA TGTGCCAGCGGTAGACGGAAGAGCTCCTACGAGCAGTACTTC. Protein: CASGRRKSSYEQYF. J is TRBJ2-7 and V is TRBV2; D is unresolved. The germline CDR1 and CDR2 sequences are SNHLY and FYNNEI. The V gene lost 8 bases and the J gene lost 0 bases, with 14 bases spanning the gap. This CDR3 spans 14 amino acids.